The present entry profiles one T cell receptor (beta chain) with its context. Its cognate antigen has yet to be identified. Qualities for individual bases were not recorded, and no much larger clone is one base off. At diagnosis, peripheral blood, uninvolved tumor-adjacent lung and tumor were collected and stored as a combination of fresh-frozen and FFPE material. For TCR repertoire profiling, the blood samples were analyzed as peripheral blood mononuclear cells. Reading from cysteine to phenylalanine, the CDR3 counts 15 amino acids. Only CDR3 DNA is held: 45 bases, read in frame from base 1. The germline V gene encodes CDR1 MNHNY and CDR2 SVGAGI (reference sequence). The germline V end is reduced by 3 bases and the J end by 4 bases; junction bases left unmatched: 7. The data were taken from a study of T cells in localized non-small cell lung cancer (dated by TCRdb to about 2020). General notes on the study: Comparing tumors with uninvolved tumor-adjacent lungs, the study looked at the T cell repertoires of roughly 250 patients with early-stage NSCLC. The cohort was made up of some 240 treatment-naive NSCLC patients whose localized lung tumors had been resected. A mean age of roughly 66 years was recorded for the NSCLC patients, of whom 129 were male and more than 85 were female.

On the study overall, not on this receptor specifically: Because the study design was exploratory, TCR variables were selected using unadjusted p-values without false-discovery rate correction. Because multi-region tumor sequencing was not performed, intratumor heterogeneity could not be ruled out. The highest T cell clonality was observed in uninvolved tumor-adjacent lung, where clonality exceeded that of tumor, suggesting that antigenic responses were more focused in uninvolved tumor-adjacent lung. Higher blood T cell density associated with longer overall survival, while higher adjacent-lung clonality associated with shorter survival. Of the top 100 tumor clones, a median of roughly 57 were detected in paired uninvolved adjacent lung; approximately 30 were also among that lung's top 100.

TCR beta CDR3 regions were sequenced from DNA using the immunoSEQ Assay. From the authors' description of their analysis: To compute T cell density, TCR beta template counts were normalized to usable DNA, which was estimated by amplifying housekeeping genes. Richness was estimated with the preseqR package, extrapolating to 400,000 templates for PBMC samples and 120,000 templates for tissue samples. Clonality was defined by subtracting Pielou's evenness from one. To identify tissue-enriched TCRs, differential abundance testing was run on productive amino-acid clonotypes with a minimum total count of 5 and an alpha of 0.1. Repertoire overlap between compartments was quantified with the Jaccard Index and Morisita Overlap Index. GLIPH grouped TCR beta CDR3s together with public tetramer-defined viral CDR3s, and a viral motif had to include at least three viral sequences and also show V-gene enrichment. Drawn from immuneACCESS, this table holds only the in-frame rearrangements with V and J called that TCRdb kept. Clones are partly lost; checked studies trace under half to an unresolved V gene and leave the rest unexplained. V and J calls and clone size follow that table, whereas D and trimming were derived from the DNA. In all, the sample holds about 33,000 clones, and 80% to 95% of those were seen once. Approximately 2% of the sample is taken by the ten largest.

Sequences were derived from peripheral blood, sampled before any cancer treatment. The sequence derives from an older female donor with stage I lung adenocarcinoma. This chain is built from TRBV6-6 and TRBJ2-5; a stretch of 8 junction bases matches TRBD2. The CDR3 is CASSYPLAATETQYF. DNA sequence: TGTGCCAGCAGTTATCCACTAGCGGCAACAGAGACCCAGTACTTC.